A single sample gave rise to the 21 T cell receptor beta chains below, sequenced in a study of shared clonotypes between healthy human individuals. This table comes from immunoSEQ multiplex PCR, and its TCRdb copy is limited to in-frame clones, with some not included. In the table there are about a million clones, more than 60% of which are singletons. Sequencing was carried out using memory CD4+ T cells sorted from blood. Regarding subset: CD45RA-negative fraction. Receptors originate from a man aged 18 to 29 in good health.

V is TRBV12-5 and J is TRBJ2-1; 11 positions agree with TRBD2. Germline V gene lookup returns CDR1 LGHNT and CDR2 FRNRAP. CDR3 length equals 16 residues. J was trimmed by 7 bases and V by 0 bases; bases with no gene match: 5. The CDR3 here is CASGLVLAGEGNEQFF. The CDR3 DNA reads as TGTGCTAGTGGTTTGGTACTAGCGGGAGAGGGTAATGAGCAGTTCTTC. The full variable domain, with the rest looked up from reference TRBV12-5 and TRBJ2-1, is DARVTQTPRHKVTEMGQEVTMRCQPILGHNTVFWYRQTMMQGLELLAYFRNRAPLDDSGMPKDRFSAEMPDATLATLKIQPSEPRDSAVYFCASGLVLAGEGNEQFFGPGTRLTVL.

The chain is built from TRBV6-5 and TRBJ2-1; D is ambiguous. V was shortened by 6 bases and J by 3 bases, with 12 bases between the two germline ends. Germline CDR1 reads MNHEY; CDR2 reads SVGAGI. This CDR3 contains 14 residues. CDR3 loop: CASSEWGVYNEQFF. The CDR3 DNA is TGTGCCAGCAGCGAATGGGGTGTCTACAATGAGCAGTTCTTC.

The CDR3 DNA is TGCGCCAGCAGCGCGGGACTAGCGGGGACCTACGAGCAGTACTTC. Translated, it gives CASSAGLAGTYEQYF. The J gene is TRBJ2-7, the V gene TRBV5-1; TRBD2 agrees at 13 bases. The CDR3 has 15 amino acids. The junction had 3 bases not matched to a gene; V was cut back by 4 bases and J by 2 bases. The V gene's germline CDR1 is SGHRS and CDR2 YFSETQ.

V gene TRBV30 combines with J gene TRBJ2-1; the match to TRBD1 covers 7 bases. There are 13 residues in the CDR3. The germline gives CDR1 GTSNPN, CDR2 SVGIG (reference sequence). After removal of 3 bases from V and 6 bases from J, the junction contained 5 bases not matched to a gene. DNA for the CDR3: TGTGCCTGGAGGACAGGGCGTAGCAATGAGCAGTTCTTC. This sequence encodes CAWRTGRSNEQFF.

CDR3 sequence reads: CASSRPGVSYNEQFF. DNA of the CDR3: TGTGCCAGCAGCCGCCCGGGGGTCTCCTACAATGAGCAGTTCTTC. The J gene is TRBJ2-1, the V gene TRBV6-5, with D perhaps matching TRBD2 (6 bases). V lost 6 bases, J lost 0 bases, and 12 bases lay in between. The CDR3 spans 15 residues. The V gene's germline CDR1 is MNHEY and CDR2 SVGAGI.

The genes are TRBV19 and TRBJ2-3; no clear D gene. Germline CDR1 reads LNHDA; CDR2 reads SQIVND (reference sequence). V shed 10 bases and J shed 1 base, with 15 bases lying between them. The CDR3 is made up of 14 amino acids. CDR3 bases: TGTGCCACCCTTCCACCTAAGGGCACAGATACGCAGTATTTT. As protein: CATLPPKGTDTQYF.

The chain uses TRBV18 and TRBJ1-2; weak D call: TRBD1 (5 bases). In germline, CDR1 is KGHSH, CDR2 LQKENI. Trimming removed 3 bases from V and 5 bases from J, with 22 bases in between. This CDR3 comprises 17 residues. DNA for the CDR3: TGTGCCAGCTCACCGGCAGACAGTCCCGGAGGGGTTTATGGCTACACCTTC. Its translation is CASSPADSPGGVYGYTF. The full variable domain, completed using reference TRBV18 and TRBJ1-2, is NAGVMQNPRHLVRRRGQEARLRCSPMKGHSHVYWYRQLPEEGLKFMVYLQKENIIDESGMPKERFSAEFPKEGPSILRIQQVVRGDSAAYFCASSPADSPGGVYGYTFGSGTRLTVV.

On this clone: Other DNA variants within this sample encode the same CDR3. The J gene is TRBJ2-5, the V gene TRBV5-1; 10 nucleotides agree with TRBD2. V shed 3 bases, J shed 2 bases, and the junction held 4 bases outside the gene matches. The CDR3 length is 15 residues. Germline V gives CDR1 SGHRS, CDR2 YFSETQ. The CDR3 reads CASSSPSGGQETQYF. The CDR3 DNA sequence: TGCGCCAGCAGCTCGCCTAGCGGGGGACAAGAGACCCAGTACTTC. Looking up the rest from reference TRBV5-1 and TRBJ2-5 gives the full variable domain: KAGVTQTPRYLIKTRGQQVTLSCSPISGHRSVSWYQQTPGQGLQFLFEYFSETQRNKGNFPGRFSGRQFSNSRSEMNVSTLELGDSALYLCASSSPSGGQETQYFGPGTRLLVL.

This clone was observed a few times. V is TRBV27 and J is TRBJ1-5; 7 positions match TRBD1. The CDR3 has 17 amino acids. Germline lookup yields CDR1 MNHEY and CDR2 SMNVEV (reference sequence). Losses at the gene ends were 6 bases for V and 0 bases for J; bases not matched to a gene: 11. The CDR3: CASSPWTQGGSNQPQHF. The DNA for the CDR3 is TGTGCCAGCAGCCCTTGGACCCAGGGGGGTAGCAATCAGCCCCAGCATTTT.

On this clone itself: An end of the junction differs from the germline gene, which may be a read error. Distinct nucleotide sequences in the sample also encode this CDR3. The chain links TRBV2 to TRBJ1-5; D unclear. Looked up from germline, CDR1 is SNHLY and CDR2 is FYNNEI. This CDR3 has 14 amino acids. The CDR3 region is CASRREVNGQPQHF. The CDR3 region has the DNA TGCGCCAGCCGACGAGAGGTCAATGGACAGCCCCAGCATTTT.

This chain links TRBV6-1 with TRBJ2-6; 8 bases fit TRBD1. The V gene end was trimmed by 11 bases and the J gene end by 4 bases; junction bases not matched to a gene: 7. Germline V CDR1 and CDR2: MNHNS, SASEGT. This CDR3 is 14 amino acids long. This CDR3 is CASRTGLGANVLTF. The DNA of the CDR3 is TGTGCCTCTAGGACAGGGCTCGGGGCCAACGTCCTGACTTTC.

The chain is built from TRBV4-3 and TRBJ2-7; D may correspond to TRBD1 or TRBD2 (5 bases each). Germline V gene sequence: CDR1 LGHNA, CDR2 YSLEER. Trimming pared 0 bases from V and 6 bases from J, leaving 12 bases between. The CDR3 totals 14 residues. The CDR3 DNA reads TGCGCCAGCAGCCAAGATGAGGGGATAGGCGAGCAGTACTTC. Translating it yields CASSQDEGIGEQYF.

The chain has TRBV18 and TRBJ1-3, with 9 bases matching TRBD1. V trimming: 3 bases; J trimming: 3 bases; junction bases outside the gene matches: 3. The CDR3 has 15 residues. Germline V gene sequence: CDR1 KGHSH, CDR2 LQKENI. Here the CDR3 reads CASSPGQGFGNTIYF. The CDR3 coding sequence is TGTGCCAGCTCACCGGGACAGGGTTTTGGAAACACCATATATTTT.

The rearrangement links TRBV19 to TRBJ2-7; no clear D. The CDR3 loop spans 13 amino acids. Germline CDR1 is LNHDA and CDR2 is SQIVND (reference sequence). V shed 3 bases and J shed 3 bases, with 9 bases lying between them. The CDR3 is CASSIYPNYEQYF. Written as DNA, the CDR3 is TGTGCCAGTAGTATCTACCCGAACTACGAGCAGTACTTC.

This clone was recorded a few times. The chain has TRBV5-1 and TRBJ1-2, with TRBD1 as a possible D gene (5 bases). There are 15 residues in the CDR3. Germline values: CDR1 SGHRS, CDR2 YFSETQ. The germline V and J ends were trimmed by 0 bases and 8 bases, with 17 bases remaining between them. In nucleotides, the CDR3 is TGCGCCAGCAGCTTGGAGTCAGGGTTGGGCGGGGGCTACACCTTC. It encodes CASSLESGLGGGYTF. Based on the CDR3 plus reference TRBV5-1 and TRBJ1-2, the full variable domain is KAGVTQTPRYLIKTRGQQVTLSCSPISGHRSVSWYQQTPGQGLQFLFEYFSETQRNKGNFPGRFSGRQFSNSRSEMNVSTLELGDSALYLCASSLESGLGGGYTFGSGTRLTVV.

Worth noting for this clone: One end of the junction fails to match germline, which may point to a read error. The chain uses TRBV29-1 and TRBJ1-2; 7 nucleotides align to TRBD1. The CDR3 is made up of 9 amino acids. Germline V gives CDR1 SQVTM, CDR2 ANQGSEA. For the CDR3, the DNA is TGCAGCGTTGATGAGCGGGACAGCTTC. It translates to CSVDERDSF.

This clone was seen more than once but under ten times. This sample includes further DNA sequences coding for the same CDR3. This sequence joins TRBV2 and TRBJ2-5; 10 bases are shared with TRBD1. Germline CDR1 SNHLY, CDR2 FYNNEI. The ends lost 9 bases at V and 2 bases at J; junction bases unmatched: 3. This CDR3 comprises 13 residues. CDR3 protein: CASSGQGQETQYF. The CDR3 nucleotides are TGTGCCAGTTCGGGACAGGGGCAAGAGACCCAGTACTTC.

As regards this clone: The sample contains more than one DNA sequence encoding this CDR3. The rearrangement uses TRBV5-1 and TRBJ2-2, with 7 bases matching TRBD2. Germline V gene sequence: CDR1 SGHRS, CDR2 YFSETQ. The length of the CDR3 is 15 residues. V gave up 3 bases and J gave up 4 bases; unmatched junction bases: 6. The DNA of the CDR3 is TGCGCCAGCAGCTCTCGGGAGGATGGCACCGGGGAGCTGTTTTTT. This sequence encodes CASSSREDGTGELFF.

This clone was seen a few times. The rearrangement links TRBV28 to TRBJ1-1; 12 nucleotides line up with TRBD1. Trimming took 7 bases from V and 5 from J; bases not matched to a gene: 14. CDR3 length equals 17 residues. Germline CDR1 reads MDHEN; CDR2 reads SYDVKM. The CDR3 loop is CASTAPGQGALGTEAFF. The CDR3 nucleotides are TGTGCCAGCACCGCTCCGGGACAGGGGGCATTGGGAACTGAAGCTTTCTTT.

The chain combines TRBV28 with TRBJ2-7; 8 nucleotides agree with TRBD1. CDR3 length: 11 amino acids. The J segment lost 7 bases and the V segment lost 7 bases, leaving 3 bases of the junction unmatched. Germline values: CDR1 MDHEN, CDR2 SYDVKM. CDR3 protein: CASNRGWEQYF. DNA for the CDR3: TGTGCCAGCAACAGGGGGTGGGAGCAGTACTTC. The full variable domain, its missing parts supplied by reference TRBV28 and TRBJ2-7, is DVKVTQSSRYLVKRTGEKVFLECVQDMDHENMFWYRQDPGLGLRLIYFSYDVKMKEKGDIPEGYSVSREKKERFSLILESASTNQTSMYLCASNRGWEQYFGPGTRLTVT.

The J gene is TRBJ2-2, the V gene TRBV2; 7 positions match TRBD1. In germline, CDR1 is SNHLY, CDR2 FYNNEI. This CDR3 region has 15 residues. J lost 2 bases, V lost 4 bases, and 4 bases had no gene match. The CDR3 here is CASSVGQRNTGELFF. The CDR3 nucleotides read TGTGCCAGCAGTGTGGGACAGCGAAACACCGGGGAGCTGTTTTTT.